This TCR beta chain emerged from a study of OX40 agonist ivuxolimab in advanced cancers. Method: immunoSEQ multiplex PCR; TCRdb's copy keeps in-frame clones and lacks some. Seen here are tens of thousands of clones, 81% observed once, and the top ten hold approximately 5.8%. This receptor was identified in an adult with an advanced solid tumor such as melanoma, head and neck, liver or kidney cancer. Here the sequenced sample was CD4+ or CD8+ T cells sorted from blood, taken in a trial of the OX40 agonist ivuxolimab.

CDR3 nucleotides: TGTGCCATCAGTGAGGGGAGTCCATCCTCCTACGAGCAGTACTTC. It is translated as CAISEGSPSSYEQYF. The chain is built from TRBV10-3 and TRBJ2-7; D perhaps matches TRBD2 (5 bases). V lost 2 bases and J 0 bases, leaving 11 bases between the germline ends. The germline gives CDR1 ENHRY, CDR2 SYGVKD. The CDR3 has 15 residues.